One and the same sample provided the 29 T cell receptor beta chains below, sequenced in a study of blood T cell repertoires in COVID-19. The table came from immunoSEQ multiplex PCR; TCRdb's copy has only in-frame clones and leaves some out. Of tens of thousands of clones in the sample, approximately 88% were seen once. Material for sequencing was peripheral blood. The receptors here all came from a human donor in a cohort sampled during active COVID-19.

This chain connects TRBV5-3 to TRBJ2-1, with D perhaps matching TRBD2 (6 bases). TRBV5-3 is classed as an ORF, of uncertain function. The V end lost 4 bases, the J end lost 12 bases, and 26 bases lay between the germline ends. The length of the CDR3 is 16 residues. CDR3 in amino acids: CARSVISGRKKLPQFF. The CDR3 DNA reads as TGTGCCAGAAGCGTTATTAGCGGAAGGAAAAAATTACCGCAGTTCTTC.

The chain joins TRBV3-1 (or the pseudogene TRBV3-2) to TRBJ1-6; maybe TRBD1 (5 bases). CDR1 is LGHDT and CDR2 is YNNKEL in the germline V gene (reference sequence). Trimming removed 3 bases at V and 8 bases at J, with 17 bases between. The CDR3 runs to 16 residues. The CDR3: CASSQAGTGGHSPLHF. The CDR3 DNA reads as TGTGCCAGCAGCCAGGCAGGGACCGGGGGACATTCACCCCTCCACTTT.

CDR3 nucleotides: TGTGCCAGTAGTATACCCTCCGGGACAGGGGGTTACACTGAAGCTTTCTTT. As protein: CASSIPSGTGGYTEAFF. The chain has TRBV19 and TRBJ1-1; 11 positions agree with TRBD1. The CDR3 length is 17 residues. Germline CDR1 is LNHDA and CDR2 is SQIVND (reference sequence). The J segment lost 3 bases and the V segment lost 2 bases, leaving 8 bases of the junction unmatched.

This CDR3 is CASSQDPYTSNQPQHF. CDR3 in DNA: TGTGCCAGCAGCCAAGATCCGTATACAAGCAATCAGCCCCAGCATTTT. V is TRBV4-2 and J is TRBJ1-5; D call uncertain. Trimming removed 0 bases at V and 1 base at J, with 10 bases between. Germline CDR1 reads LGHNA; CDR2 reads YNFKEQ. CDR3 length: 16 residues.

This chain connects TRBV20-1 to TRBJ2-3; D gene unclear. CDR1 DFQATT and CDR2 SNEGSKA come from the germline V gene (reference sequence). The CDR3 contains 11 residues. Deletions cut 0 bases from V and 5 bases from J, with 3 bases between. Here the CDR3 reads CSARDIDTQYF. CDR3 in DNA: TGCAGTGCTAGAGATATAGATACGCAGTATTTT.

The chain employs TRBV12-3 or TRBV12-4 and TRBJ1-1, with a tentative D call TRBD1 (5 bases). Trimming removed 5 bases from V and 3 bases from J, with 10 bases in between. The CDR3 extends over 13 amino acids. Here the CDR3 reads CASSTRGDTEAFF. CDR3 coding DNA: TGTGCCAGCAGTACCCGGGGGGACACTGAAGCTTTCTTT.

The chain couples TRBV4-3 to TRBJ1-4; D is unclear. The length of the CDR3 is 15 residues. In germline, CDR1 is LGHNA, CDR2 YSLEER. Trimming shortened V by 9 bases and J by 0 bases, and 14 bases separated the two germline ends. Here the CDR3 DNA reads TGCGCCAGTTCTAGAGACGGATCAACTAATGAAAAACTGTTTTTT. This codes for CASSRDGSTNEKLFF.

This rearrangement joins TRBV24-1 to TRBJ1-2; the D gene is possibly TRBD1 (5 bases). V was trimmed by 1 base and J by 12 bases, leaving 14 bases between them. The germline CDR1 and CDR2 sequences are KGHDR and SFDVKD. CDR3 length equals 13 residues. CDR3 DNA: TGTGCCACCAGTGATTTTACGACAGAAGGACACACCTTC. Protein product: CATSDFTTEGHTF.

This clone has just one count. The chain uses TRBV24-1 and TRBJ1-3; TRBD1 matches 11 bases. The CDR3 contains 17 residues. The junction had 4 bases not matched to a gene; V was cut back by 4 bases and J by 0 bases. Germline V gene data show CDR1 as KGHDR and CDR2 as SFDVKD. CDR3 protein: CATSEAGTGGSGNTIYF. The DNA of the CDR3 is TGTGCCACCAGTGAAGCCGGGACAGGGGGCTCTGGAAACACCATATATTTT.

This clone turned up a few times. V is TRBV2 and J is TRBJ1-6, with a possible D match to TRBD1 (6 bases). CDR1 is SNHLY and CDR2 is FYNNEI in the germline V gene. V was shortened by 8 bases and J by 7 bases, with 9 bases between the two germline ends. This CDR3 comprises 12 residues. CDR3 loop: CASGTGNSPLHF. Here the CDR3 DNA reads TGTGCCAGCGGAACAGGGAATTCACCCCTCCACTTT. The variable domain in full, with the rest retrieved from reference TRBV2 and TRBJ1-6, is EPEVTQTPSHQVTQMGQEVILRCVPISNHLYFYWYRQILGQKVEFLVSFYNNEISEKSEIFDDQFSVERPDGSNFTLKIRSTKLEDSAMYFCASGTGNSPLHFGNGTRLTVT.

The chain carries TRBV7-2 and TRBJ2-3; 8 positions match TRBD2. The length of the CDR3 is 19 residues. In germline, CDR1 is SGHTA, CDR2 FQGNSA. J was trimmed by 2 bases and V by 3 bases; bases with no gene match: 16. CDR3 DNA sequence: TGTGCCAGCAGCTTCCGCGGGCGGAAGCGGGGGAGGTACACAGATACGCAGTATTTT. As protein: CASSFRGRKRGRYTDTQYF.

V gene TRBV7-8 combines with J gene TRBJ1-5; D gene uncertain. The V end lost 4 bases, the J end lost 5 bases, and 9 bases lay between the germline ends. The CDR3 sequence is 13 residues long. Germline V CDR1 and CDR2: SGHVS, FQNEAQ. CDR3 residues: CASSSQTDQPQHF. The CDR3 DNA sequence: TGTGCCAGCAGCTCCCAAACGGATCAGCCCCAGCATTTT.

The chain employs TRBV2 and TRBJ2-2, with D perhaps TRBD1 (5 bases). With 8 bases removed from V and 3 bases from J, the gap between germline ends came to 10 bases. Germline V gives CDR1 SNHLY, CDR2 FYNNEI. The CDR3 consists of 13 residues. The CDR3 is CASGSGYTGELFF. CDR3 DNA: TGTGCCAGCGGTTCAGGGTACACCGGGGAGCTGTTTTTT.

V usage is TRBV4-3 and J usage is TRBJ2-1; possible D gene TRBD1, 5 bases. CDR3 length: 14 residues. Germline values: CDR1 LGHNA, CDR2 YSLEER. Trimming left V 6 bases short and J 6 bases short, with 15 bases between. The CDR3: CASSQQGPGNEQFF. The CDR3 region has the DNA TGCGCCAGCAGTCAGCAGGGTCCGGGCAATGAGCAGTTCTTC.

The rearrangement joins TRBV4-1 to TRBJ2-2; the match to TRBD1 covers 8 bases. From germline, CDR1 is MGHRA and CDR2 YSYEKL. This CDR3 spans 16 amino acids. The V and J ends lost 8 bases and 4 bases, in that order; junction bases with no gene match: 12. The CDR3 DNA reads as TGCGCCAGCGGACCAACAGGGGGTGTGTTCACCGGGGAGCTGTTTTTT. As protein: CASGPTGGVFTGELFF.

This clone is a singleton in its sample. The junction does not match germline at one end; this may be a read error. The chain is built from TRBV10-3 and TRBJ2-5; 11 bases agree with TRBD1. The CDR3 sequence is 13 residues long. CDR1 and CDR2 (germline): ENHRY, SYGVKD. As DNA, the CDR3 is TGTGCCATCAGTGAGAGGGGGGACAGGGGGTCGGACTTC. Its translation: CAISERGDRGSDF.

J is TRBJ1-5 and V is TRBV9; D is uncertain. CDR3 length equals 13 residues. From germline, CDR1 is SGDLS and CDR2 YYNGEE. The germline V and J ends were trimmed by 3 bases and 4 bases, with 8 bases remaining between them. CDR3 in DNA: TGTGCCAGCAGCGCGACACAGAATCAGCCCCAGCATTTT. It specifies CASSATQNQPQHF.

The chain joins TRBV7-2 to TRBJ2-1, with TRBD2 matching 8 bases. V lost 4 bases to trimming and J lost 5 bases; unmatched junction nucleotides: 4. The germline V gene has CDR1 SGHTA and CDR2 FQGNSA. This CDR3 is 14 amino acids long. This CDR3 is CASSWSGGNNEQFF. In DNA, the CDR3 is TGTGCCAGCAGCTGGAGCGGGGGCAACAATGAGCAGTTCTTC.

The DNA for the CDR3 is TGCGCCAGCAGCCAAGGGACAGGGGGCGGTTTGGGCAATCAGCCCCAGCATTTT. This gives the protein CASSQGTGGGLGNQPQHF. The chain is built from TRBV4-1 and TRBJ1-5; TRBD1 matches at 11 bases. The V gene's germline CDR1 is MGHRA and CDR2 YSYEKL. The CDR3 totals 18 residues. V dropped 1 base and J dropped 2; count of bases not matched to a gene: 7.

The V call is TRBV5-1, the J call TRBJ2-2, with 9 bases lining up with TRBD1. The germline V gene encodes CDR1 SGHRS and CDR2 YFSETQ. The CDR3 totals 18 residues. Trimming cost V 4 bases and J 0 bases; bases outside gene matches: 10. The CDR3 reads CASSLEGQGSPNTGELFF. The CDR3 coding sequence is TGCGCCAGCAGCCTAGAAGGACAGGGGTCCCCGAACACCGGGGAGCTGTTTTTT. The whole variable domain, remainder taken from reference TRBV5-1 and TRBJ2-2, is KAGVTQTPRYLIKTRGQQVTLSCSPISGHRSVSWYQQTPGQGLQFLFEYFSETQRNKGNFPGRFSGRQFSNSRSEMNVSTLELGDSALYLCASSLEGQGSPNTGELFFGEGSRLTVL.

The chain has TRBV2 and TRBJ2-2; tentatively, D is TRBD1 (7 bases). The V gene's germline CDR1 is SNHLY and CDR2 FYNNEI. V was shortened by 7 bases and J by 4 bases, with 16 bases between the two germline ends. CDR3 length equals 15 residues. The DNA for the CDR3 is TGTGCCAGCATCAGGGAGGACAGGACCACCGGGGAGCTGTTTTTT. Protein sequence: CASIREDRTTGELFF.

The DNA of the CDR3 is TGTGCCAGCAGCCGCCGACGGGAGAACACTGAAGCTTTCTTT. As protein: CASSRRRENTEAFF. The chain employs TRBV6-5 and TRBJ1-1; D is undetermined. The germline V and J ends were trimmed by 6 bases and 1 base, with 12 bases remaining between them. The CDR3 spans 14 residues. Per germline, CDR1 MNHEY and CDR2 SVGAGI.

V usage is TRBV6-5 and J usage is TRBJ1-6, with TRBD1 as a possible D gene (6 bases). CDR1 is MNHEY, CDR2 SVGAGI, per germline. CDR3 size: 14 residues. The V gene lost 6 bases and the J gene lost 6 bases, with 12 bases spanning the gap. The CDR3 DNA sequence: TGTGCCAGCAGGCCGACAGGCGGTAATTCACCCCTCCACTTT. This encodes CASRPTGGNSPLHF.

Only one count was recorded for this clone. This sequence joins TRBV3-1 (or the pseudogene TRBV3-2) and TRBJ2-7; TRBD1 agrees at 9 bases. Germline V CDR1 and CDR2: LGHDT, YNNKEL (reference sequence). The junction had 7 bases not matched to a gene; V was cut back by 5 bases and J by 5 bases. The CDR3 extends over 14 amino acids. In DNA form, the CDR3 reads TGTGCCAGCAGCGCCCGGGACAGGGAGAACGAGCAGTACTTC. Translation gives CASSARDRENEQYF.

The CDR3 loop reads CASSLPQGAGEQYF. The CDR3 DNA follows: TGTGCCAGCAGTTTACCACAGGGGGCTGGGGAGCAGTACTTC. V gene TRBV28 combines with J gene TRBJ2-7; TRBD1 matches at 9 bases. The germline gives CDR1 MDHEN, CDR2 SYDVKM. The J segment lost 7 bases and the V segment lost 2 bases, leaving 6 bases of the junction unmatched. This CDR3 has 14 amino acids. The variable domain in full, completed from reference TRBV28 and TRBJ2-7, reads DVKVTQSSRYLVKRTGEKVFLECVQDMDHENMFWYRQDPGLGLRLIYFSYDVKMKEKGDIPEGYSVSREKKERFSLILESASTNQTSMYLCASSLPQGAGEQYFGPGTRLTVT.

V and J are TRBV27 and TRBJ2-7, with 11 bases fitting TRBD2. CDR1 MNHEY and CDR2 SMNVEV come from the germline V gene (reference sequence). This CDR3 is built from 14 residues. V gave up 6 bases and J gave up 3 bases; unmatched junction bases: 4. CDR3 bases: TGTGCCAGCAGGGCAACTAGCGGGAGCTACGAGCAGTACTTC. Protein: CASRATSGSYEQYF.

V usage is TRBV29-1 and J usage is TRBJ2-7; a possible D gene is TRBD2 (6 bases). Trimming took 5 bases from V and 6 from J, leaving 14 bases between them. CDR1 is SQVTM, CDR2 ANQGSEA, per germline. The CDR3 runs to 12 residues. The CDR3 DNA sequence: TGCAGCGTTCGGCCCTTGGAGGGCGAGCAGTACTTC. It translates to CSVRPLEGEQYF.

The genes are TRBV3-1 (or the pseudogene TRBV3-2) and TRBJ1-2; TRBD1 aligns across 9 bases. This CDR3 region has 16 residues. Germline loops: CDR1 LGHDT, CDR2 YNNKEL (reference sequence). The J segment lost 4 bases and the V segment lost 2 bases, leaving 8 bases of the junction unmatched. CDR3 sequence: CASSQRDREGSYGYTF. CDR3 coding DNA: TGTGCCAGCAGCCAACGGGACAGGGAGGGCTCCTATGGCTACACCTTC.

This chain uses TRBV21-1 with TRBJ2-1; the D call of TRBD1 is as the table states it, not checked on the DNA. TRBV21-1 counts as a pseudogene. The CDR3 consists of 14 residues. CDR3 amino acids: CASSKGGQGNEQFF. The CDR3 DNA is TGTGCCAGCAGCAAAGGGGGACAGGGAAATGAGCAGTTCTTC.